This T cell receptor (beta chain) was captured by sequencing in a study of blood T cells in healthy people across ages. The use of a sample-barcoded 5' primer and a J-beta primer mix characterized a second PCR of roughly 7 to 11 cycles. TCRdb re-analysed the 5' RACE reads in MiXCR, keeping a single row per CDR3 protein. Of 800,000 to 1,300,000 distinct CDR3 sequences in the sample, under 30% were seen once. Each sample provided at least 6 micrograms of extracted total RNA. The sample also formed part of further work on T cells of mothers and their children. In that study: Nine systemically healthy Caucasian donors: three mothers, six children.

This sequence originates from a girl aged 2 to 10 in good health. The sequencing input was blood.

CDR3 sequence reads: CASSLVRDYNSPLHF. CDR3 sequence (DNA): TGTGCCAGCAGCTTAGTGAGGGACTATAATTCACCCCTCCACTTT. The J gene is TRBJ1-6, the V gene TRBV7-9; D gene uncertain. V lost 1 base and J 3 bases, leaving 7 bases between the germline ends. Per the germline V gene, CDR1 is SEHNR and CDR2 is FQNEAQ (reference sequence). The CDR3 is 15 residues long.